The sequence of this T cell receptor (beta chain) was determined in a study of cytomegalovirus exposure and HLA in healthy donors. Repertoires were generated with immunoSEQ multiplex PCR, while TCRdb's copy carries only in-frame clones and drops some. The table records some 120,000 clones, 89% of them present only once. Note on this clone: What it recognizes is unknown.

The CDR3 is made up of 17 amino acids. In germline, CDR1 is MNHEY, CDR2 SMNVEV (reference sequence). V lost 5 bases to trimming and J lost 7 bases, with 23 bases between them. Whole-study findings and limits: The study listed roughly 160 cytomegalovirus-associated TCR beta chains. The tendency of first-cohort TCR clusters to co-occur in the 100 to 150 validation repertoires emerged from a later analysis.

The clonotype was recovered from a man aged 25 to 40 in good health and CMV-seronegative. V gene TRBV27 combines with J gene TRBJ2-2; D is perhaps TRBD2 (6 bases). Material: PBMCs. The CDR3 nucleotides are TGTGCCAGCAGTCCCCGGGGGACCATAGGACGTGTCGGGGAGCTGTTTTTT. It is translated as CASSPRGTIGRVGELFF.